The source of this TCR beta chain is a study of cytomegalovirus exposure and HLA in healthy donors. Produced via immunoSEQ multiplex PCR; TCRdb's table is partial and in-frame only. The sample has around 240,000 clones; around 87% are singletons. The CDR3 is made up of 13 amino acids. The ends were cut back, 3 bases at V and 3 bases at J, with 6 bases in the middle. The germline V gene has CDR1 SGDLS and CDR2 YYNGEE. The receptor's source is a woman aged 18-29 years in good health and CMV-seronegative. The J gene is TRBJ2-2, the V gene TRBV9; unclear D gene. The sequenced sample consisted of PBMCs. CDR3 in amino acids: CASSAYYTGELFF. Here the CDR3 DNA reads TGTGCCAGCAGCGCTTACTACACCGGGGAGCTGTTTTTT.